One and the same sample provided the 16 T cell receptor beta chains below, sequenced in a study of T-cell reconstitution after alpha-beta-depleted transplantation in children. Researchers prepared the TCRbeta library using unique molecular identifiers, the study reports. TCRdb ran MiXCR on the PCR reads and lists one entry per CDR3 protein. The sample has fewer than 700,000 distinct CDR3 sequences, 23% seen once. Sequenced here: PBMCs, mostly from graft donor cells, sampled 360 days after TCRalphabeta/CD19-depleted stem cell transplant. These receptors came from a boy in the first two years of life who had a stem cell transplant for acute myeloid leukemia, so the T cells may come from the graft donor.

There are many counts of this clonotype. The V and J genes are TRBV4-2 and TRBJ2-2; 9 positions match TRBD2. This CDR3 is 16 amino acids long. V lost 1 base, J lost 5 bases, and 5 bases stayed unmatched. The germline gives CDR1 LGHNA, CDR2 YNFKEQ. The CDR3 spells CASSQGAGGRTGELFF. In DNA, the CDR3 is TGTGCCAGCAGCCAAGGCGCGGGGGGGCGAACCGGGGAGCTGTTTTTT.

This clonotype was counted a few times. The gene calls are TRBV7-2 and TRBJ2-3; unclear D gene. The CDR3 spans 16 residues. The V and J ends lost 7 bases and 0 bases respectively, with 17 bases between them. Per the germline V gene, CDR1 is SGHTA and CDR2 is FQGNSA. This chain's CDR3 is CASIPPSPLSTDTQYF. In DNA, the CDR3 is TGTGCCAGCATCCCCCCCTCGCCTCTTAGCACAGATACGCAGTATTTT.

The chain joins TRBV5-1 to TRBJ2-7, with TRBD1 matching over 7 bases. Germline V gives CDR1 SGHRS, CDR2 YFSETQ. The CDR3 is made up of 14 amino acids. V dropped 2 bases and J dropped 5; count of bases not matched to a gene: 7. Here the CDR3 reads CASSLGTVGDEQYF. Written as DNA, the CDR3 is TGCGCCAGCAGCTTAGGGACAGTGGGCGACGAGCAGTACTTC.

The rearrangement uses TRBV12-3 or TRBV12-4 and TRBJ1-5; a possible D gene is TRBD1 (6 bases). The V and J ends lost 3 bases and 4 bases respectively, with 13 bases between them. The CDR3 loop spans 15 amino acids. The chain's CDR3 is CASSFGAGVNQPQHF. The CDR3 nucleotides are TGTGCCAGCAGTTTTGGGGCAGGGGTAAATCAGCCCCAGCATTTT.

This clonotype was detected many times. V gene TRBV4-3 combines with J gene TRBJ2-1, with a possible D match to TRBD2 (5 bases). CDR1 and CDR2 from the germline V gene are LGHNA and YSLEER. The CDR3 spans 15 residues. The V gene lost 0 bases and the J gene lost 0 bases, with 6 bases spanning the gap. The CDR3 bases are TGCGCCAGCAGCCAAGAAGCGGTCTCCTACAATGAGCAGTTCTTC. Protein sequence: CASSQEAVSYNEQFF.

V is TRBV20-1 and J is TRBJ1-6, with D tentatively TRBD1 (5 bases). Germline-derived CDR1 and CDR2 are DFQATT and SNEGSKA (reference sequence). The CDR3 totals 15 residues. Between the trimmed V and J ends, which lost 2 bases and 9 bases, there was a span of 17 bases. The CDR3 protein is CSARTLGRVVSPLHF. The DNA of the CDR3 is TGCAGTGCTAGAACATTGGGACGGGTAGTTTCACCCCTCCACTTT.

This clonotype showed up many times. The chain links TRBV29-1 to TRBJ2-1; a possible D gene is TRBD2 (5 bases). V was pared by 7 bases and J by 5 bases, with 18 bases between. The CDR3 has 14 residues. Germline V CDR1 and CDR2: SQVTM, ANQGSEA. CDR3 coding DNA: TGCAGCGGGGCACTAGTAGCGCTACACAATGAGCAGTTCTTC. Encoded protein: CSGALVALHNEQFF.

In this sample, this clonotype turned up many times. The chain carries TRBV7-8 and TRBJ2-7; weak D call: TRBD2 (5 bases). The CDR3 length is 14 residues. V lost 5 bases, J lost 7 bases, and 18 bases lay in between. Germline assignment: CDR1 SGHVS and CDR2 FQNEAQ. CDR3 in amino acids: CASSPQRLGEEQYV. DNA of the CDR3: TGTGCCAGCAGCCCGCAGCGACTGGGAGAAGAGCAGTACGTC.

The chain combines TRBV5-6 with TRBJ1-2; TRBD1 agrees at 7 bases. This CDR3 has 15 residues. J gave up 8 bases and V 2 bases, and 12 bases lay outside the gene matches. Germline V CDR1 and CDR2: SGHDT, YYEEEE. CDR3 in amino acids: CASSFRPTIQGGYTF. Here the CDR3 DNA reads TGTGCCAGCAGCTTCCGACCGACTATACAGGGGGGCTACACCTTC.

The chain has TRBV5-6 and TRBJ2-1; 14 bases match TRBD2. Germline CDR1 and CDR2: SGHDT and YYEEEE. J was trimmed by 0 bases and V by 4 bases; bases with no gene match: 3. This CDR3 region has 17 residues. Written as DNA, the CDR3 is TGTGCCAGCAGCATGGGACTAGCGGGGGTCTCCTACAATGAGCAGTTCTTC. Translation gives CASSMGLAGVSYNEQFF.

This clonotype was seen ten or more times. The chain recombines TRBV6-6 with TRBJ1-2; the D gene is possibly TRBD1 (6 bases). The V end was cut by 10 bases, the J end by 8 bases, with 11 bases between. The germline gives CDR1 MNHNY, CDR2 SVGAGI (reference sequence). The CDR3 is 10 amino acids. CDR3 in amino acids: CATQGSGYTF. CDR3 DNA: TGTGCCACACAGGGTTCCGGCTACACCTTC.

The V call is TRBV6-5, the J call TRBJ1-4; weak D call: TRBD1 (5 bases). The CDR3 contains 13 residues. CDR1 is MNHEY and CDR2 is SVGAGI in the germline V gene. The V and J ends lost 2 bases and 8 bases respectively, with 9 bases between them. The CDR3 coding sequence is TGTGCCAGCAGTTACGGGGGTGGGGAAAAACTGTTTTTT. Encoded protein: CASSYGGGEKLFF.

This clonotype was seen ten or more times. The rearrangement links TRBV11-3 to TRBJ2-2; 7 bases align to TRBD1. The ends lost 0 bases at V and 2 bases at J; junction bases unmatched: 3. Germline V lookup: CDR1 SGHNT, CDR2 YENEEA. CDR3 length: 16 amino acids. The CDR3 sequence is CASSLDRQGNTGELFF. CDR3 DNA: TGTGCCAGCAGCTTAGATCGACAGGGAAACACCGGGGAGCTGTTTTTT.

This clonotype came up many times. The gene calls are TRBV12-3 or TRBV12-4 and TRBJ1-2; D is uncertain. Trimming removed 0 bases from V and 5 bases from J, with 7 bases in between. The CDR3 length is 13 residues. The CDR3 is CASSLAGGYGYTF. The DNA of the CDR3 is TGTGCCAGCAGTTTAGCCGGAGGGTATGGCTACACCTTC.

In this sample, this clonotype turned up many times. The chain carries TRBV5-6 and TRBJ2-5; TRBD1 might be the D (6 bases). From germline, CDR1 is SGHDT and CDR2 YYEEEE. The CDR3 loop spans 14 amino acids. V was cut by 4 bases and J by 5 bases, with 15 bases left in between. CDR3 sequence reads: CASSIQGVRETQYF. Written as DNA, the CDR3 is TGTGCCAGCAGCATACAGGGTGTTCGGGAGACCCAGTACTTC.

This clonotype turned up a few times. The genes are TRBV20-1 and TRBJ2-5, with 10 bases identical to TRBD1. The CDR3 runs 15 residues. With V trimmed by 3 bases and J by 0 bases, 4 bases remained unmatched. Germline V CDR1 and CDR2: DFQATT, SNEGSKA (reference sequence). The CDR3 DNA follows: TGCAGTGCTAGGTGGGACAGGGGCTACCAAGAGACCCAGTACTTC. Its protein product is CSARWDRGYQETQYF.